Below are 26 T cell receptor beta chains sequenced from a single sample in a study of blood T cells in healthy people across ages. Together with a sample-barcoded 5' primer, a J-beta primer mix was included in a second PCR lasting about 6 to 11 cycles. TCRdb re-called the 5' RACE reads with MiXCR, one entry per CDR3 protein. The sample has fewer than 1,000,000 distinct CDR3 sequences, 44% seen once. Input material: blood. The receptors shown here come from a man in his sixties in good health.

The chain combines TRBV7-2 with TRBJ2-2; 7 bases line up with TRBD1. Losses at the gene ends were 4 bases for V and 1 base for J; bases not matched to a gene: 3. This CDR3 spans 15 amino acids. Germline CDR1 reads SGHTA; CDR2 reads FQGNSA. The CDR3 bases are TGTGCCAGCAGCTCGAGACAGGGGAACACCGGGGAGCTGTTTTTT. It specifies CASSSRQGNTGELFF.

This clonotype showed up just a few times. The J gene is TRBJ2-5, the V gene TRBV20-1; tentatively, D is TRBD1 or TRBD2 (5 bases each). V lost 0 bases, J lost 4 bases, and 15 bases lay in between. Germline V gives CDR1 DFQATT, CDR2 SNEGSKA (reference sequence). The CDR3 extends over 15 amino acids. Here the CDR3 DNA reads TGCAGTGCTAGAGATCTGCAGGGAGATCGAGAGACCCAGTACTTC. Translation: CSARDLQGDRETQYF.

J is TRBJ2-1 and V is TRBV15, with TRBD2 matching over 13 bases. The CDR3 spans 19 residues. The V gene end was trimmed by 0 bases and the J gene end by 4 bases; junction bases not matched to a gene: 9. CDR1 is LNHNV and CDR2 is YYDKDF in the germline V gene (reference sequence). Written as DNA, the CDR3 is TGTGCCACCAGCAGAGAGGGAAGACTAGCGGGGGGAAATTACAATGAGCAGTTCTTC. This gives the protein CATSREGRLAGGNYNEQFF.

This clonotype occurred a few times. Here the CDR3 reads CSARGQGQGIKVQYF. DNA of the CDR3: TGCAGTGCTAGGGGACAGGGACAGGGGATTAAGGTCCAGTACTTC. This sequence joins TRBV20-1 and TRBJ2-7, with 10 bases aligning to TRBD1. Trimming at V came to 3 bases and at J to 10 bases, leaving 15 bases not matched to a gene. Germline V gene sequence: CDR1 DFQATT, CDR2 SNEGSKA (reference sequence). There are 15 residues in the CDR3.

The chain uses TRBV6-2 or TRBV6-3 and TRBJ2-7, with TRBD1 matching over 9 bases. Germline assignment: CDR1 MNHEY and CDR2 SVGEGT. CDR3 length: 16 residues. V dropped 1 base and J dropped 2; count of bases not matched to a gene: 6. The CDR3 bases are TGTGCCAGCAGTTACTTTTGGAGGGACAGGGCCTACGAGCAGTACTTC. Its translation: CASSYFWRDRAYEQYF.

The rearrangement links TRBV7-9 to TRBJ2-1; TRBD2 matches 10 bases. J lost 8 bases, V lost 1 base, and 8 bases had no gene match. Germline CDR1 reads SEHNR; CDR2 reads FQNEAQ (reference sequence). This CDR3 is built from 16 residues. The CDR3 nucleotides are TGTGCCAGCAGCTTAGTAGCGGGGGGCGGGATGGATGAGCAGTTCTTC. This codes for CASSLVAGGGMDEQFF.

This clonotype was seen a handful of times. V usage is TRBV6-5 and J usage is TRBJ1-2; 8 bases are a match to TRBD1. Unmatched junction bases numbered 7, after V lost 0 bases and J lost 4 bases. Germline V gene lookup returns CDR1 MNHEY and CDR2 SVGAGI. The CDR3 sequence is 16 residues long. In DNA, the CDR3 is TGTGCCAGCAGTTACTCTTCAGGACAGGGACTCTATGGCTACACCTTC. Amino acids: CASSYSSGQGLYGYTF.

This chain links TRBV12-3 or TRBV12-4 with TRBJ1-2; 8 bases fit TRBD1. The CDR3 consists of 19 residues. V trimming: 2 bases; J trimming: 8 bases; junction bases outside the gene matches: 22. CDR3 protein: CASSLNVGGRGRLFRGYTF. CDR3 bases: TGTGCCAGCAGTTTAAATGTTGGTGGCAGGGGGCGCCTATTTCGGGGCTACACCTTC.

The CDR3 region has the DNA TGTGCCAGCAGCACCCGCCCGACAGGGAATGAGCAGTTCTTC. Translated, it gives CASSTRPTGNEQFF. The rearrangement uses TRBV9 and TRBJ2-1; the match to TRBD1 covers 7 bases. V shed 4 bases, J shed 7 bases, and the junction held 8 bases outside the gene matches. The CDR3 spans 14 residues. CDR1 and CDR2 from the germline V gene are SGDLS and YYNGEE. Together with reference TRBV9 and TRBJ2-1, the CDR3 gives the full variable domain: DSGVTQTPKHLITATGQRVTLRCSPRSGDLSVYWYQQSLDQGLQFLIQYYNGEERAKGNILERFSAQQFPDLHSELNLSSLELGDSALYFCASSTRPTGNEQFFGPGTRLTVL.

The gene calls are TRBV20-1 and TRBJ2-2, with 9 bases matching TRBD2. Germline loops: CDR1 DFQATT, CDR2 SNEGSKA (reference sequence). V shed 4 bases and J 5 bases; nucleotides not matched to a gene: 5. CDR3 length: 14 residues. The CDR3 DNA follows: TGCAGTGCTAAAAGCGGGGGGTCTACCGGGGAGCTGTTTTTT. Amino acid sequence: CSAKSGGSTGELFF.

Comment on this clonotype: At one of its ends the junction is not consistent with the germline gene, which may arise from a read error. The V and J genes are TRBV11-3 and TRBJ2-5, with D possibly TRBD1 on 6 matching bases. This CDR3 has 14 amino acids. The germline gives CDR1 SGHNT, CDR2 YENEEA. CDR3 residues: CASRATGTQDTQYF. CDR3 nucleotides: TGTGCCAGCAGGGCAACAGGGACCCAAGATACCCAGTACTTC.

A single count supports this clonotype. V is TRBV14 and J is TRBJ2-5, with TRBD1 as a possible D gene (5 bases). CDR1 SGHDN and CDR2 FVKESK come from the germline V gene. The CDR3 is made up of 13 amino acids. Trimming shortened V by 0 bases and J by 11 bases, and 13 bases separated the two germline ends. This chain's CDR3 is CASSQDLDKVQYF. The CDR3 DNA reads as TGTGCCAGCAGCCAAGATTTGGACAAAGTGCAGTACTTC.

CDR3 loop: CASSFLLTSGEGHGELFF. CDR3 DNA: TGTGCCAGCAGCTTTCTCCTGACTAGCGGGGAGGGTCACGGGGAGCTGTTTTTT. This chain uses TRBV7-8 with TRBJ2-2, with TRBD2 identical over 11 bases. The J segment lost 7 bases and the V segment lost 3 bases, leaving 13 bases of the junction unmatched. Looked up from germline, CDR1 is SGHVS and CDR2 is FQNEAQ. The CDR3 is made up of 18 amino acids.

The chain joins TRBV20-1 to TRBJ1-5; tentative D call: TRBD1 (6 bases). This CDR3 is built from 13 residues. The V end was cut by 6 bases, the J end by 4 bases, with 13 bases between. CDR1 is DFQATT, CDR2 SNEGSKA, per germline (reference sequence). CDR3: CSALRTANQPQHF. CDR3 nucleotide sequence: TGCAGTGCGCTGCGGACAGCTAATCAGCCCCAGCATTTT.

This clonotype was counted ten times or more. The chain has TRBV7-8 and TRBJ2-7; 10 bases line up with TRBD2. CDR1 is SGHVS and CDR2 is FQNEAQ in the germline V gene. This CDR3 has 17 residues. V trimming: 5 bases; J trimming: 0 bases; junction bases outside the gene matches: 10. CDR3 DNA sequence: TGTGCCAGCAGCGGGCGCCTAGCGGGGGCCGACTCCTACGAGCAGTACTTC. Translated: CASSGRLAGADSYEQYF.

This clonotype was seen more than once but under ten times. The chain couples TRBV29-1 to TRBJ1-4; D not resolved. CDR1 SQVTM and CDR2 ANQGSEA come from the germline V gene. The CDR3 loop spans 13 amino acids. V lost 4 bases and J lost 0, with 6 bases in between. Written as DNA, the CDR3 is TGCAGCGTTGGACGAACAACTAATGAAAAACTGTTTTTT. This sequence encodes CSVGRTTNEKLFF.

This clonotype was seen many times. CDR3 amino acids: CAISESIGGNEQFF. The CDR3 nucleotides are TGTGCCATCAGTGAGTCGATCGGGGGCAATGAGCAGTTCTTC. The chain couples TRBV10-3 to TRBJ2-1; D perhaps matches TRBD2 (6 bases). CDR3 length: 14 amino acids. CDR1 ENHRY and CDR2 SYGVKD come from the germline V gene. The V and J ends lost 0 bases and 6 bases respectively, with 9 bases between them.

The V and J genes are TRBV4-2 and TRBJ2-5, with D unresolved. The CDR3 is 14 amino acids. CDR1 LGHNA and CDR2 YNFKEQ come from the germline V gene. V lost 2 bases, J lost 4 bases, and 11 bases lay in between. The CDR3 sequence is CASSQPLAPETQYF. The CDR3 DNA sequence: TGTGCCAGCAGCCAACCATTGGCTCCAGAGACCCAGTACTTC.

The rearrangement uses TRBV7-2 and TRBJ2-5; D remains ambiguous. Gene TRBJ2-7 matches the end of the DNA better, so the J call may be wrong. CDR1 SGHTA and CDR2 FQGNSA come from the germline V gene. CDR3 length: 11 amino acids. The CDR3 sequence is CASSSHGEQYF. The CDR3 DNA sequence: TGTGCCAGCAGCAGCCACGGCGAGCAGTACTTC.

This clonotype was counted a few times. This chain links TRBV10-3 with TRBJ1-1; D gene unclear. V was trimmed by 10 bases and J by 2 bases, leaving 14 bases between them. This CDR3 has 13 residues. Germline V CDR1 and CDR2: ENHRY, SYGVKD. CDR3 protein: CATRLRGNTEAFF. The CDR3 DNA is TGTGCCACTCGGCTTCGAGGTAACACTGAAGCTTTCTTT.

This clonotype was recorded once. The V and J genes are TRBV6-1 and TRBJ2-5, with D perhaps matching TRBD2 (6 bases). Germline lookup yields CDR1 MNHNS and CDR2 SASEGT. The CDR3 loop spans 13 amino acids. V was clipped by 7 bases and J by 5 bases, with 14 bases between them. CDR3 coding DNA: TGTGCCAGCATCGGGGGAGCTAGGGAGACCCAGTACTTC. Amino acids: CASIGGARETQYF.

The V gene is TRBV9, the J gene TRBJ2-5, with TRBD1 identical over 8 bases. CDR3 size: 15 residues. Unmatched junction bases numbered 3, after V lost 0 bases and J lost 2 bases. The germline V gene has CDR1 SGDLS and CDR2 YYNGEE. The CDR3 DNA follows: TGTGCCAGCAGCGTAGAGGACAGGGAACAAGAGACCCAGTACTTC. Translation gives CASSVEDREQETQYF. The whole variable domain, remainder taken from reference TRBV9 and TRBJ2-5, is DSGVTQTPKHLITATGQRVTLRCSPRSGDLSVYWYQQSLDQGLQFLIQYYNGEERAKGNILERFSAQQFPDLHSELNLSSLELGDSALYFCASSVEDREQETQYFGPGTRLLVL.

A few counts support this clonotype. This rearrangement joins TRBV6-5 to TRBJ2-7, with a weak D call TRBD1 (6 bases). The CDR3 is made up of 11 amino acids. Looked up from germline, CDR1 is MNHEY and CDR2 is SVGAGI. V lost 11 bases and J 2 bases, leaving 10 bases between the germline ends. In DNA, the CDR3 is TGTGCCGTGCAGGGGACCTACGAGCAGTACTTC. Translated, it gives CAVQGTYEQYF.

The CDR3 nucleotides are TGTGCCAGCAGTTCCCAGGGGTTGGGCACCGGGGAGCTGTTTTTT. This translates into CASSSQGLGTGELFF. The rearrangement uses TRBV12-3 or TRBV12-4 and TRBJ2-2, with D tentatively TRBD1 (6 bases). The CDR3 has 15 residues. Trimming stripped 4 bases from V and 4 bases from J, with 13 bases between.

The chain has TRBV20-1 and TRBJ1-1; perhaps TRBD1 as D (5 bases). Between the trimmed V and J ends, which lost 0 bases and 5 bases, there was a span of 16 bases. This CDR3 has 15 residues. Germline loops: CDR1 DFQATT, CDR2 SNEGSKA (reference sequence). The CDR3 is CSARDGGGARTEAFF. Here the CDR3 DNA reads TGCAGTGCTAGAGATGGGGGAGGGGCAAGGACTGAAGCTTTCTTT.

This clonotype has only a few counts. The chain employs TRBV30 and TRBJ1-2, with D unresolved. Trimming removed 0 bases from V and 7 bases from J, with 6 bases in between. CDR1 GTSNPN and CDR2 SVGIG come from the germline V gene (reference sequence). This CDR3 is built from 11 residues. CDR3 DNA: TGTGCCTGGAGTGTACGTTTTGGCTACACCTTC. Protein sequence: CAWSVRFGYTF.